Below are 26 T cell receptor beta chains sequenced from a single sample in a study of tumor-infiltrating lymphocytes in primary liver carcinoma. For blood RNA, unsorted whole blood served as the source, and germline DNA was extracted too. A constant-region primer primed TCR beta cDNA synthesis from 400 to 550 ng of total RNA. Three nested multiplex PCR rounds, a slightly modified ARM-PCR, produced the libraries for TCR beta. The first two PCR rounds used TRBV1-TRBV30 forward primers with a C-beta reverse primer, roughly 10 cycles each. TCRdb ran MiXCR on the multiplex PCR reads and lists one entry per CDR3 protein. The sample lists about 320,000 distinct CDR3 sequences, 65% occurring once. Sequencing was performed on peripheral blood. The receptors here all came from a middle-aged man with primary liver carcinoma and hepatitis B virus infection.

A note on this clonotype: This may stem from a read error, because a much larger clone lies one nucleotide away. The chain carries TRBV6-5 and TRBJ2-7; D is perhaps TRBD1 or TRBD2 (5 bases each). Germline V gene lookup returns CDR1 MNHEY and CDR2 SVGAGI. Between the trimmed V and J ends, which lost 6 bases and 3 bases, there was a span of 12 bases. The CDR3 extends over 13 amino acids. CDR3 bases: TGTGCCAGCAGCCGGGGCAGCCACTACGAGCAGTACTTC. It specifies CASSRGSHYEQYF.

Turning to this clonotype: An end of the junction does not agree with germline; a read error may underlie this. This sequence joins TRBV6-2 or TRBV6-3 and TRBJ2-7; 10 bases map to TRBD1. This CDR3 has 13 amino acids. Germline CDR1 MNHEY, CDR2 SVGEGT. The CDR3 spells CACSWTGGYEQYF. CDR3 coding DNA: TGTGCCTGCAGCTGGACAGGGGGTTACGAGCAGTACTTC.

As regards this clonotype: A much larger clone lies a single base off, so this may be a read error. The rearrangement links TRBV29-1 to TRBJ1-1; possible D gene TRBD1, 6 bases. V lost 3 bases and J 7 bases, leaving 21 bases between the germline ends. There are 15 residues in the CDR3. The germline V gene has CDR1 SQVTM and CDR2 ANQGSEA. CDR3 sequence: CSVEYGGAGSSEAFF. The DNA for the CDR3 is TGCAGCGTTGAGTATGGGGGCGCGGGTTCGAGTGAAGCTTTCTTT.

On this clonotype: A much larger clone is a single base away; this may be a read error. The chain uses TRBV6-5 and TRBJ2-1, with 7 bases that match TRBD1. This CDR3 has 15 residues. In germline, CDR1 is MNHEY, CDR2 SVGAGI. V shed 0 bases, J shed 4 bases, and the junction held 3 bases outside the gene matches. This CDR3 is CASSYSGQLYNEQFF. Here the CDR3 DNA reads TGTGCCAGCAGTTACTCGGGACAGCTGTACAATGAGCAGTTCTTC.

In regard to this clonotype: A much larger clone sits a single nucleotide away, making a read error possible. This chain uses TRBV5-5 with TRBJ2-1, with TRBD2 matching 13 bases. After removal of 0 bases from V and 9 bases from J, the junction contained 9 bases not matched to a gene. Germline V gene lookup returns CDR1 SGHKS and CDR2 YYEKEE (reference sequence). This CDR3 contains 17 residues. CDR3 DNA sequence: TGTGCCAGCAGCTTGGGACTAGCGGGAGGCGGCTTGGTTGAGCAGTTCTTC. Its protein is CASSLGLAGGGLVEQFF.

Concerning this clonotype itself: With a much larger clone just one base away, this may be a read error. J is TRBJ2-3 and V is TRBV29-1; D perhaps matches TRBD2 (6 bases). Germline CDR1 reads SQVTM; CDR2 reads ANQGSEA. Trimming cost V 6 bases and J 4 bases, with 20 bases left between them. CDR3 size: 15 residues. The CDR3 loop reads CSVLCGAKFSDTQYF. The CDR3 coding sequence is TGCAGCGTGCTGTGCGGGGCGAAATTTTCAGATACGCAGTATTTT.

This rearrangement joins TRBV7-9 to TRBJ1-2; no reliable D call. The CDR3 runs 13 residues. V shed 5 bases and J shed 5 bases, with 12 bases lying between them. Germline V gene sequence: CDR1 SEHNR, CDR2 FQNEAQ (reference sequence). The CDR3 DNA is TGTGCCAGCAGCCATTCAAGTATGTATGGCTACACCTTC. Its translation is CASSHSSMYGYTF.

Details on this clonotype: The final CDR3 position lacks the conserved phenylalanine or tryptophan, pointing to a likely read error. No DNA is shown, since the ends of the CDR3 on it are uncertain; the CDR3 is the one TCRdb lists. V is TRBV29-1 and J is TRBJ2-6. The V gene's germline CDR1 is SQVTM and CDR2 ANQGSEA. Ends included, the CDR3 has 12 residues. This CDR3 is CSVPNGANVLAI.

The chain is built from TRBV23-1 and TRBJ1-1; D call uncertain. TRBV23-1 carries the ORF label, with uncertain function. The CDR3 runs 17 residues. Trimming took 0 bases from V and 0 from J, leaving 14 bases between them. In DNA form, the CDR3 reads TGCGCCAGCAGTCAATCTCCCTTTTGGTGCATGAACACTGAAGCTTTCTTT. It specifies CASSQSPFWCMNTEAFF.

This clonotype has more than one count but fewer than ten. The gene calls are TRBV7-9 and TRBJ2-3, with D hard to call. Per germline, CDR1 SEHNR and CDR2 FQNEAQ (reference sequence). The V gene lost 1 base and the J gene lost 2 bases, with 7 bases spanning the gap. CDR3 length: 14 residues. As DNA, the CDR3 is TGTGCCAGCAGCTTAGTACAGTTCACAGATACGCAGTATTTT. This encodes CASSLVQFTDTQYF.

There are a few counts of this clonotype. The V call is TRBV5-1, the J call TRBJ1-2; D is uncertain. The CDR3 totals 15 residues. Germline-derived CDR1 and CDR2 are SGHRS and YFSETQ. Trimming removed 5 bases from V and 8 bases from J, with 22 bases in between. The CDR3 DNA is TGCGCCAGCAGGACTGGACCGGAGGGCCCAAAGGGCTACACCTTC. Protein sequence: CASRTGPEGPKGYTF.

This clonotype was detected only a few times. The chain links TRBV28 to TRBJ2-7; D uncertain. CDR1 is MDHEN, CDR2 SYDVKM, per germline. The CDR3 contains 13 residues. The V end was cut by 5 bases, the J end by 5 bases, with 13 bases between. The chain's CDR3 is CASSPPSRDEQYF. The CDR3, as DNA: TGTGCCAGCAGTCCCCCTTCGCGCGACGAGCAGTACTTC. Combining the CDR3 with reference TRBV28 and TRBJ2-7 gives the whole variable domain DVKVTQSSRYLVKRTGEKVFLECVQDMDHENMFWYRQDPGLGLRLIYFSYDVKMKEKGDIPEGYSVSREKKERFSLILESASTNQTSMYLCASSPPSRDEQYFGPGTRLTVT.

There are a few counts of this clonotype. As the CDR3 is not closed by the conserved phenylalanine or tryptophan, this likely results from a read error. V gene TRBV11-1 combines with J gene TRBJ2-3; possibly TRBD1 or TRBD2 for D (6 bases each). Trimming stripped 5 bases from V and 5 bases from J, with 17 bases between. Germline lookup yields CDR1 SGHAT and CDR2 FQDESV (reference sequence). CDR3 length: 15 residues. CDR3 coding DNA: TGTGCCAGCAGCATAGAGAGCAGGGGAGGAGATACGCAGTATTCT. Translated: CASSIESRGGDTQYS.

As concerns this clonotype: This sequence may be a read error, since a much larger clone differs from it by one base. The conserved phenylalanine or tryptophan normally closing the CDR3 is absent here, so this likely arose from a read error. The V and J genes are TRBV12-3 or TRBV12-4 and TRBJ1-1; no clear D. Trimming took 1 base from V and 4 from J, leaving 7 bases between them. This CDR3 has 13 residues. CDR3 nucleotide sequence: TGTGCCAGCAGTTTAGGGGTTGTCACTGAAGCTTTCCTT. It yields the protein CASSLGVVTEAFL.

To note about this clonotype: Possible read error: a much larger clone is one base away. The chain joins TRBV28 to TRBJ2-3; D ambiguous. Trimming left V 7 bases short and J 9 bases short, with 8 bases between. Per the germline V gene, CDR1 is MDHEN and CDR2 is SYDVKM. The CDR3 is made up of 10 amino acids. DNA of the CDR3: TGTGCCAGCAACGGACGAACGCAGTATTTT. Protein: CASNGRTQYF.

This clonotype was seen repeatedly, ten times or more. The chain carries TRBV6-2 or TRBV6-3 and TRBJ1-1, with D perhaps matching TRBD1 (5 bases). There are 11 residues in the CDR3. Trimming pared 4 bases from V and 7 bases from J, leaving 7 bases between. Germline CDR1 MNHEY, CDR2 SVGEGT. The CDR3 spells CASSWGGEAFF. As DNA, the CDR3 is TGTGCCAGCAGTTGGGGCGGTGAAGCTTTCTTT.

This clonotype was seen repeatedly, ten times or more. The chain links TRBV6-5 to TRBJ1-5, with TRBD1 as a possible D gene (5 bases). V gave up 6 bases and J gave up 11 bases, with 17 bases separating them. This CDR3 is 13 amino acids long. CDR1 and CDR2 from the germline V gene are MNHEY and SVGAGI. CDR3 nucleotide sequence: TGTGCCAGCAGGGAACAGGTCCAAGGGGCCCAGCATTTT. Amino acid sequence: CASREQVQGAQHF.

V is TRBV30 and J is TRBJ2-5; 12 bases are a match to TRBD1. CDR1 is GTSNPN, CDR2 SVGIG, per germline (reference sequence). After removal of 4 bases from V and 5 bases from J, the junction contained 11 bases not matched to a gene. CDR3 length equals 16 residues. The CDR3 DNA reads TGTGCCTGGATTGCCAACCGGGACAGGGGGCGGGAGACCCAGTACTTC. It codes for CAWIANRDRGRETQYF.

As concerns this clonotype: The junction shows a germline mismatch at one end, possibly a read error. This chain uses TRBV5-1 with TRBJ2-7; D gene unclear. The CDR3 is 13 amino acids. Germline CDR1 SGHRS, CDR2 YFSETQ. The CDR3 loop is CASSLPTTYDQYF. The CDR3 DNA sequence: TGCGCCAGCAGCCTACCGACCACCTACGATCAGTACTTC.

Concerning this clonotype itself: This likely comes from a read error, as the CDR3 has no conserved phenylalanine or tryptophan at its end. The chain recombines TRBV29-1 with TRBJ2-1, with TRBD1 matching 7 bases. This CDR3 has 15 amino acids. After removal of 0 bases from V and 7 bases from J, the junction contained 9 bases not matched to a gene. CDR1 and CDR2 (germline): SQVTM, ANQGSEA. CDR3: CSVEDRGQILNEQFL. In nucleotides, the CDR3 is TGCAGCGTTGAAGATCGGGGACAGATTCTGAATGAGCAGTTCTTG.

This clonotype was recorded once. Sequence at one end of the junction differs from germline and may be a read error. The rearrangement uses TRBV4-1 and TRBJ2-7; no reliable D call. The germline V gene encodes CDR1 MGHRA and CDR2 YSYEKL. This CDR3 region has 16 residues. The CDR3 reads CANSPYLGRETYEQYF. The CDR3 DNA reads TGCGCCAACAGCCCCTACCTTGGGCGAGAGACGTACGAGCAGTACTTC.

The chain has TRBV7-8 and TRBJ1-5, with 12 bases lining up with TRBD1. The CDR3 is made up of 19 amino acids. J lost 0 bases, V lost 5 bases, and 11 bases had no gene match. Germline V gene sequence: CDR1 SGHVS, CDR2 FQNEAQ. CDR3 residues: CASSRTGTGGRYSNQPQHF. The DNA for the CDR3 is TGTGCCAGCAGCCGAACCGGGACAGGGGGCCGCTATAGCAATCAGCCCCAGCATTTT.

This clonotype was seen only a few times. The rearrangement joins TRBV6-2 or TRBV6-3 to TRBJ2-1; 8 bases are a match to TRBD1. The CDR3 sequence is 16 residues long. Germline CDR1 reads MNHEY; CDR2 reads SVGEGT. Losses at the gene ends were 5 bases for V and 4 bases for J; bases not matched to a gene: 10. The CDR3 region has the DNA TGTGCCAGCAGTCAGGGGAGACAGGGGCGTTACAATGAGCAGTTCTTC. This sequence encodes CASSQGRQGRYNEQFF.

For this clonotype: A read error may account for a junction end that differs from germline. CDR3 loop: CAGSRTLGGQYF. The DNA of the CDR3 is TGTGCCGGCAGTCGTACCCTAGGCGGGCAGTACTTC. The V call is TRBV6-6, the J call TRBJ2-7; D is unclear. The CDR3 is made up of 12 amino acids. Germline loops: CDR1 MNHNY, CDR2 SVGAGI (reference sequence).

On this clonotype itself: This sequence may be a read error, since a much larger clone differs from it by one base. This chain links TRBV9 with TRBJ2-1; a weak D match, TRBD1 (6 bases). The CDR3 has 15 amino acids. The germline gives CDR1 SGDLS, CDR2 YYNGEE. The CDR3 nucleotides read TGTGCCAGCATCGTAGATCTTCTGCAGGGGAATGAGCAGTTCTTC. Translation: CASIVDLLQGNEQFF.

This clonotype was detected a few times. The chain's CDR3 is CASKGTGDSYEQYF. For the CDR3, the DNA is TGTGCCAGCAAGGGGACGGGCGACTCCTACGAGCAGTACTTC. The V gene is TRBV28, the J gene TRBJ2-7; D may match TRBD1 or TRBD2 (5 bases each). The V gene's germline CDR1 is MDHEN and CDR2 SYDVKM. CDR3 length equals 14 residues. V was trimmed by 7 bases and J by 0 bases, leaving 13 bases between them.